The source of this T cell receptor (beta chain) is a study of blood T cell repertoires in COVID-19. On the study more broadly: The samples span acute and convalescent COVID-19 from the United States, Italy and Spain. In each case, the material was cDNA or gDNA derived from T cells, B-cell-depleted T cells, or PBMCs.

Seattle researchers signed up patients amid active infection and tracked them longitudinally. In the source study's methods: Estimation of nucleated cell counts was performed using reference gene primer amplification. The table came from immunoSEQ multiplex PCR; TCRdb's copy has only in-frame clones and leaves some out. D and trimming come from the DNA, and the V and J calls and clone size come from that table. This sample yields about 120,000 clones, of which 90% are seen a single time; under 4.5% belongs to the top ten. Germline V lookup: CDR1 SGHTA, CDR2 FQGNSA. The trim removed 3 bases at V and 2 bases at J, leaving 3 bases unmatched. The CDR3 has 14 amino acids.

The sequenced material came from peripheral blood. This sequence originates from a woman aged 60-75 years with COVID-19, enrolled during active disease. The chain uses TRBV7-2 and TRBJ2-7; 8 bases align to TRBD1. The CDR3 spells CASSLMGQAYEQYF. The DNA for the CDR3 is TGTGCCAGCAGCTTGATGGGACAGGCCTACGAGCAGTACTTC.